This TCR beta chain stems from a study of blood T cell repertoires in COVID-19. In the authors' workflow: Amplified reference gene primers provided the basis for estimating nucleated cell counts. Sequencing used immunoSEQ multiplex PCR; TCRdb keeps in-frame clones, though not all of them. D and trimming come from the DNA, and the V and J calls and clone size come from that table. The data hold hundreds of thousands of clones, with roughly 89% observed a single time. V was clipped by 2 bases and J by 7 bases, with 9 bases between them. The CDR3 sequence is 14 residues long. CDR1 is MNHEY and CDR2 is SVGAGI in the germline V gene.

Sample: peripheral blood. The sequence was collected from a woman in her thirties with active or convalescent COVID-19. The chain uses TRBV6-5 and TRBJ1-6; D not resolved. In DNA, the CDR3 is TGTGCCAGCAGTTACGCGAGGAGCAATTCACCCCTCCACTTT. Its translation is CASSYARSNSPLHF.